These 22 T cell receptor beta chains originate from one sample sequenced in a study of OX40 agonist ivuxolimab in advanced cancers. Assay used: immunoSEQ multiplex PCR; TCRdb lists only in-frame clones, some missing. The sample has roughly 76,000 clones; roughly 85% are singletons. The starting material was CD4+ or CD8+ T cells sorted from blood, obtained in a trial of the OX40 agonist ivuxolimab. Receptors were obtained from an adult with an advanced solid tumor such as melanoma, head and neck, liver or kidney cancer.

The chain employs TRBV19 and TRBJ1-5; D remains unclear. The CDR3 spans 16 residues. V was trimmed by 5 bases and J by 7 bases, leaving 21 bases between them. Looked up from germline, CDR1 is LNHDA and CDR2 is SQIVND (reference sequence). This CDR3 reads CASSASPGSVEQPQHF. The DNA for the CDR3 is TGTGCCAGTAGTGCCTCTCCGGGGTCTGTGGAGCAGCCCCAGCATTTT.

The V and J genes are TRBV4-1 and TRBJ2-1, with TRBD2 as a possible D gene (6 bases). This CDR3 region has 16 residues. The V end lost 1 base, the J end lost 7 bases, and 17 bases lay between the germline ends. Germline V gene sequence: CDR1 MGHRA, CDR2 YSYEKL. The CDR3 loop is CASSQVLLADRNEQFF. As DNA, the CDR3 is TGCGCCAGCAGCCAAGTTTTGTTAGCGGATAGGAATGAGCAGTTCTTC.

J is TRBJ2-1 and V is TRBV5-6, with D unclear. Germline lookup yields CDR1 SGHDT and CDR2 YYEEEE. Trimming stripped 3 bases from V and 1 base from J, with 8 bases between. This CDR3 contains 14 residues. CDR3 nucleotides: TGTGCCAGCAGCTCCGTACATTCCTACAATGAGCAGTTCTTC. Translating gives CASSSVHSYNEQFF.

The genes are TRBV27 and TRBJ2-5, with 9 nucleotides matching TRBD2. V lost 4 bases to trimming and J lost 5 bases; unmatched junction nucleotides: 17. The CDR3 is 18 residues long. Germline loops: CDR1 MNHEY, CDR2 SMNVEV (reference sequence). CDR3 in DNA: TGTGCCAGCAGTTCCTTTGGTGGGGCGGGAGGGCCTATGGAGACCCAGTACTTC. It translates to CASSSFGGAGGPMETQYF.

This clone was picked up one time. The rearrangement links TRBV2 to TRBJ2-2; 12 nucleotides agree with TRBD2. CDR3 length: 15 amino acids. The germline CDR1 and CDR2 sequences are SNHLY and FYNNEI. After removal of 10 bases from V and 4 bases from J, the junction contained 7 bases not matched to a gene. Here the CDR3 DNA reads TGTGCCACCCTAGCGGGAGGGCCTTCCACCGGGGAGCTGTTTTTT. Encoded protein: CATLAGGPSTGELFF. The full variable domain, its missing parts supplied by reference TRBV2 and TRBJ2-2, is EPEVTQTPSHQVTQMGQEVILRCVPISNHLYFYWYRQILGQKVEFLVSFYNNEISEKSEIFDDQFSVERPDGSNFTLKIRSTKLEDSAMYFCATLAGGPSTGELFFGEGSRLTVL.

CDR3: CASSFGISYNEQFF. The CDR3 region has the DNA TGTGCCAGCAGCTTTGGCATTTCCTACAATGAGCAGTTCTTC. V usage is TRBV5-4 and J usage is TRBJ2-1; no clear D gene. The V and J ends lost 2 bases and 1 base respectively, with 7 bases between them. The CDR3 covers 14 residues. Germline V gives CDR1 SGHNT, CDR2 YYREEE (reference sequence).

This chain links TRBV15 with TRBJ2-7, with D perhaps matching TRBD2 (6 bases). CDR1 LNHNV and CDR2 YYDKDF come from the germline V gene (reference sequence). Deletions cut 2 bases from V and 2 bases from J, with 19 bases between. The CDR3 sequence is 17 residues long. The CDR3 sequence: CATSRSPMGGAAYEQYF. DNA for the CDR3: TGTGCCACCAGCAGATCCCCTATGGGCGGGGCGGCCTACGAGCAGTACTTC. Together with reference TRBV15 and TRBJ2-7, the CDR3 gives the full variable domain: DAMVIQNPRYQVTQFGKPVTLSCSQTLNHNVMYWYQQKSSQAPKLLFHYYDKDFNNEADTPDNFQSRRPNTSFCFLDIRSPGLGDTAMYLCATSRSPMGGAAYEQYFGPGTRLTVT.

J is TRBJ1-4 and V is TRBV2; a weak D match, TRBD1 (5 bases). The length of the CDR3 is 15 residues. V was cut by 6 bases and J by 6 bases, with 17 bases left in between. CDR1 is SNHLY and CDR2 is FYNNEI in the germline V gene. CDR3 loop: CASSAFGAVDEKLFF. CDR3 nucleotide sequence: TGTGCCAGCAGCGCCTTTGGGGCGGTGGATGAAAAACTGTTTTTT.

This clone was seen a single time. The genes are TRBV4-1 and TRBJ2-2, with D perhaps assigned TRBD1 or TRBD2 (5 bases each). The CDR3 loop spans 16 amino acids. V gave up 3 bases and J gave up 3 bases, with 14 bases separating them. Germline-derived CDR1 and CDR2 are MGHRA and YSYEKL. The CDR3 region is CASSQPTGRDTGELFF. The CDR3 DNA is TGCGCCAGCAGCCAGCCTACGGGGCGGGACACCGGGGAGCTGTTTTTT.

The chain links TRBV30 to TRBJ2-7; 10 bases align to TRBD2. Germline CDR1 GTSNPN, CDR2 SVGIG (reference sequence). The trim removed 5 bases at V and 0 bases at J, leaving 4 bases unmatched. This CDR3 has 14 residues. In nucleotides, the CDR3 is TGTGCCTGGGCGAGCGGGAGGGCCTCCTACGAGCAGTACTTC. This sequence encodes CAWASGRASYEQYF.

The V call is TRBV7-2, the J call TRBJ2-5, with D perhaps TRBD2 (7 bases). The germline V and J ends were trimmed by 4 bases and 4 bases, with 16 bases remaining between them. The V gene's germline CDR1 is SGHTA and CDR2 FQGNSA. The CDR3 contains 15 residues. The CDR3 region is CASSWGASGGETQYF. DNA for the CDR3: TGTGCCAGCAGCTGGGGGGCTAGCGGAGGAGAGACCCAGTACTTC. Supplemented by reference TRBV7-2 and TRBJ2-5, the full variable domain reads GAGVSQSPSNKVTEKGKDVELRCDPISGHTALYWYRQSLGQGLEFLIYFQGNSAPDKSGLPSDRFSAERTGGSVSTLTIQRTQQEDSAVYLCASSWGASGGETQYFGPGTRLLVL.

This rearrangement joins TRBV10-3 to TRBJ2-1, with TRBD2 matching 9 bases. J lost 0 bases, V lost 3 bases, and 6 bases had no gene match. The CDR3 runs to 17 residues. Germline lookup yields CDR1 ENHRY and CDR2 SYGVKD. CDR3 region: CAISDNLAGPSYNEQFF. DNA of the CDR3: TGTGCCATCAGTGATAATCTAGCGGGACCCTCCTACAATGAGCAGTTCTTC.

This chain connects TRBV7-9 to TRBJ2-3; D unresolved. The CDR3 spans 15 residues. With 5 bases removed from V and 0 bases from J, the gap between germline ends came to 12 bases. The germline V gene has CDR1 SEHNR and CDR2 FQNEAQ (reference sequence). CDR3 region: CASSHVPSSTDTQYF. Written as DNA, the CDR3 is TGTGCCAGCAGCCACGTCCCTTCTAGCACAGATACGCAGTATTTT.

The rearrangement links TRBV11-2 to TRBJ2-1; no reliable D call. This CDR3 has 11 residues. The V end was cut by 1 base, the J end by 8 bases, with 3 bases between. CDR1 is SGHAT and CDR2 is FQNNGV in the germline V gene. This chain's CDR3 is CASSLVYEQFF. The CDR3, as DNA: TGTGCCAGCAGCTTAGTATATGAGCAGTTCTTC.

The genes are TRBV19 and TRBJ2-7; 9 positions agree with TRBD2. Germline CDR1 is LNHDA and CDR2 is SQIVND (reference sequence). V trimming: 1 base; J trimming: 4 bases; junction bases outside the gene matches: 5. The length of the CDR3 is 15 residues. CDR3 residues: CASSIGAGGPYEQYF. In DNA, the CDR3 is TGTGCCAGTAGTATAGGCGCGGGAGGGCCGTACGAGCAGTACTTC.

This clone came up once. The chain employs TRBV6-1 and TRBJ2-5, with TRBD1 as a possible D gene (5 bases). The CDR3 covers 19 residues. Looked up from germline, CDR1 is MNHNS and CDR2 is SASEGT. Between the trimmed V and J ends, which lost 3 bases and 2 bases, there was a span of 25 bases. CDR3 protein: CASSDILSIGQAKQETQYF. Written as DNA, the CDR3 is TGTGCCAGCAGTGATATACTAAGCATCGGACAAGCGAAACAAGAGACCCAGTACTTC.

This chain links TRBV2 with TRBJ1-2; 9 nucleotides align to TRBD1. V gave up 8 bases and J gave up 0 bases; unmatched junction bases: 1. Germline CDR1 SNHLY, CDR2 FYNNEI. The CDR3 spans 13 residues. CDR3 nucleotides: TGTGCCAGCCGGGACAGGGCTAACTATGGCTACACCTTC. Encoded protein: CASRDRANYGYTF.

This clone has only one observation. The chain couples TRBV19 to TRBJ2-5; 11 bases line up with TRBD1. This CDR3 contains 15 residues. Trimming at V came to 3 bases and at J to 4 bases, leaving 4 bases not matched to a gene. Germline CDR1 is LNHDA and CDR2 is SQIVND (reference sequence). CDR3 sequence (DNA): TGTGCCAGTAGTATGGCCGGGACAGGGGGAGAGACCCAGTACTTC. Amino acid sequence: CASSMAGTGGETQYF.

The gene calls are TRBV19 and TRBJ2-5; 9 bases map to TRBD1. The V segment lost 3 bases and the J segment 4 bases; nucleotides outside the gene matches: 6. Looked up from germline, CDR1 is LNHDA and CDR2 is SQIVND (reference sequence). The CDR3 length is 15 residues. CDR3 amino acids: CASSIPGQGRETQYF. The CDR3 DNA reads TGTGCCAGTAGTATCCCAGGACAGGGGAGAGAGACCCAGTACTTC.

The V and J genes are TRBV2 and TRBJ2-1, with unresolved D. Germline lookup yields CDR1 SNHLY and CDR2 FYNNEI. The CDR3 is 11 residues long. V was pared by 8 bases and J by 4 bases, with 6 bases between. The CDR3 nucleotides read TGTGCCAGCTCGTCGTACAATGAGCAGTTCTTC. It is translated as CASSSYNEQFF.

The J gene is TRBJ1-1, the V gene TRBV21-1; no check of the table's D call, TRBD1, against the DNA was made. TRBV21-1 is shown as a pseudogene. There are 11 residues in the CDR3. CDR3 loop: CPGGTDTEAFF. The DNA of the CDR3 is TGTCCAGGGGGCACGGACACTGAAGCTTTCTTT.

The chain recombines TRBV7-8 with TRBJ1-2; D uncertain. The V and J ends lost 1 base and 6 bases respectively, with 12 bases between them. The CDR3 covers 14 residues. Per the germline V gene, CDR1 is SGHVS and CDR2 is FQNEAQ. CDR3 sequence (DNA): TGTGCCAGCAGCTTAGATCATACTATCAATGGCTACACCTTC. This sequence encodes CASSLDHTINGYTF.